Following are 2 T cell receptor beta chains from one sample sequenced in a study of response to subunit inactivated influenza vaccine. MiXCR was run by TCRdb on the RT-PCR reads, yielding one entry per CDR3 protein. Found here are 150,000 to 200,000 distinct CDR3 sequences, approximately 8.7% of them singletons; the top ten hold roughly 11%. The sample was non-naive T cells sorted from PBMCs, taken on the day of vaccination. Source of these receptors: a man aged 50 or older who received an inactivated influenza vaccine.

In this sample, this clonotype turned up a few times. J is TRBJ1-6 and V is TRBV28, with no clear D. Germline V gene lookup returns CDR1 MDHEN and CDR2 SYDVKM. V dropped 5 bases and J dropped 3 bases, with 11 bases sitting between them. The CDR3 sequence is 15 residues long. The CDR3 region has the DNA TGTGCCAGCAGTCCGCCCGGTGACTATAATTCACCCCTCCACTTT. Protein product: CASSPPGDYNSPLHF.

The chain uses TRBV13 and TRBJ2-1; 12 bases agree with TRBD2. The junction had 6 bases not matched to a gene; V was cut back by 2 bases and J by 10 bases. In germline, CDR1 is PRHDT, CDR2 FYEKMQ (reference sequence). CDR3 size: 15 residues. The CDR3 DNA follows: TGTGCCAGCAGCTTACTAGCGGGGGGGCCTGGCGAGCAGTTCTTC. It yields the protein CASSLLAGGPGEQFF.